The 16 T cell receptor beta chains below come from one sample, sequenced in a study of human T cells and chemical hapten exposure. In TCRdb, the RACE reads were re-called with MiXCR into one record per CDR3 protein. The repertoire consists of about 68,000 distinct CDR3 sequences, with approximately 11% occurring once and the leading ten covering roughly 5.2%. Specified time point: pre-sensitization, week 0. Treatment defined: therapeutic diphenylcyclopropenone sensitization with weekly scalp DPC. The sequencing used whole blood, collected in connection with sensitization to the hapten diphenylcyclopropenone (DPC). Source of these receptors: a woman aged 50 to 65 with alopecia areata. Some clones in this sample may be carry-over from other donors' samples.

The table lists this clonotype with many counts. This chain connects TRBV30 to TRBJ2-7, with D tentatively TRBD1 (6 bases). Germline CDR1 GTSNPN, CDR2 SVGIG (reference sequence). The CDR3 is 13 amino acids. Trimming shortened V by 2 bases and J by 4 bases, and 12 bases separated the two germline ends. CDR3 in DNA: TGTGCCTGGAGTCAGGACAGACCTTACGAGCAGTACTTC. Translating it yields CAWSQDRPYEQYF.

In its sample, this clonotype was seen a few times. The chain is built from TRBV12-3 or TRBV12-4 and TRBJ2-7, with D unresolved. Between the trimmed V and J ends, which lost 5 bases and 2 bases, there was a span of 13 bases. CDR3 length: 14 amino acids. CDR3 loop: CASSPLRFPYEQYF. The CDR3 DNA reads as TGTGCCAGCAGTCCGCTCAGGTTCCCCTACGAGCAGTACTTC.

The chain employs TRBV20-1 and TRBJ2-2, with 7 bases that match TRBD1. CDR1 is DFQATT and CDR2 is SNEGSKA in the germline V gene (reference sequence). V was clipped by 0 bases and J by 6 bases; unmatched bases: 7. This CDR3 region has 15 residues. The CDR3 protein is CSARDLQGSPGELFF. The CDR3 nucleotides read TGCAGTGCTAGAGATTTACAGGGGAGTCCCGGGGAGCTGTTTTTT.

This chain connects TRBV9 to TRBJ2-2, with D maybe TRBD2 (5 bases). V lost 6 bases and J lost 0, with 12 bases in between. Germline lookup yields CDR1 SGDLS and CDR2 YYNGEE. The CDR3 sequence is 15 residues long. The CDR3 DNA follows: TGTGCCAGCAACGGACTCGGAGCGAACACCGGGGAGCTGTTTTTT. It specifies CASNGLGANTGELFF.

This clonotype has more than one count but fewer than ten. The genes are TRBV2 and TRBJ1-1, with D unresolved. Trimming pared 7 bases from V and 0 bases from J, leaving 12 bases between. From germline, CDR1 is SNHLY and CDR2 FYNNEI. The CDR3 consists of 14 residues. CDR3 sequence (DNA): TGTGCCAGCATGGTCAGCCCGTTGAACACTGAAGCTTTCTTT. This gives the protein CASMVSPLNTEAFF. The full variable domain, in which reference TRBV2 and TRBJ1-1 provide the parts outside the CDR3, is EPEVTQTPSHQVTQMGQEVILRCVPISNHLYFYWYRQILGQKVEFLVSFYNNEISEKSEIFDDQFSVERPDGSNFTLKIRSTKLEDSAMYFCASMVSPLNTEAFFGQGTRLTVV.

This clonotype was observed a few times. The chain combines TRBV28 with TRBJ1-1, with D maybe TRBD1 (6 bases). CDR3 length: 13 residues. Looked up from germline, CDR1 is MDHEN and CDR2 is SYDVKM. With 6 bases removed from V and 0 bases from J, the gap between germline ends came to 8 bases. The CDR3 DNA reads TGTGCCAGCAGGCAGGGGATGAACACTGAAGCTTTCTTT. Translating gives CASRQGMNTEAFF.

The gene calls are TRBV7-8 and TRBJ2-5; 8 nucleotides agree with TRBD2. Germline V gene sequence: CDR1 SGHVS, CDR2 FQNEAQ. The CDR3 length is 13 residues. Germline trimming cut 6 bases from V and 5 bases from J; bases unmatched to any gene: 5. CDR3 coding DNA: TGTGCCAGCAGGCGGGGGGCTGGGGAGACCCAGTACTTC. Its translation is CASRRGAGETQYF.

This clonotype showed up many times. J is TRBJ1-2 and V is TRBV28, with D tentatively TRBD1 (6 bases). Germline V gives CDR1 MDHEN, CDR2 SYDVKM. The V gene lost 6 bases and the J gene lost 4 bases, with 9 bases spanning the gap. CDR3 length: 12 residues. CDR3 in DNA: TGTGCCAGCAGCTTGGACAGCTATGGCTACACCTTC. Protein product: CASSLDSYGYTF.

This clonotype was observed a few times. This sequence joins TRBV29-1 and TRBJ1-2; TRBD1 agrees at 10 bases. The CDR3 sequence is 14 residues long. With V trimmed by 2 bases and J by 4 bases, 4 bases remained unmatched. Per germline, CDR1 SQVTM and CDR2 ANQGSEA. The CDR3 coding sequence is TGCAGCGTTGAAAGGACAGGGGGTGTCTATGGCTACACCTTC. Its protein product is CSVERTGGVYGYTF.

The V gene is TRBV28, the J gene TRBJ2-7, with 12 bases aligning to TRBD2. Trimming at V came to 4 bases and at J to 3 bases, leaving 4 bases not matched to a gene. In germline, CDR1 is MDHEN, CDR2 SYDVKM. The length of the CDR3 is 15 residues. CDR3 residues: CASSSGGLAGYEQYF. CDR3 sequence (DNA): TGTGCCAGCAGTTCTGGGGGACTAGCGGGCTACGAGCAGTACTTC.

This clonotype showed up many times. J is TRBJ2-5 and V is TRBV27; TRBD2 might be the D (6 bases). Germline-derived CDR1 and CDR2 are MNHEY and SMNVEV (reference sequence). The V gene lost 6 bases and the J gene lost 0 bases, with 8 bases spanning the gap. This CDR3 spans 13 amino acids. The DNA for the CDR3 is TGTGCCAGCAGCCGGGGGTACCAAGAGACCCAGTACTTC. As protein: CASSRGYQETQYF.

The chain has TRBV27 and TRBJ1-6; tentatively, D is TRBD1 (5 bases). The germline V and J ends were trimmed by 6 bases and 5 bases, with 17 bases remaining between them. The length of the CDR3 is 16 residues. The V gene's germline CDR1 is MNHEY and CDR2 SMNVEV (reference sequence). CDR3 residues: CASSPTIATDNSPLHF. The CDR3 coding sequence is TGTGCCAGCAGCCCGACCATCGCGACAGATAATTCACCCCTCCACTTT.

Many counts were recorded for this clonotype. The gene calls are TRBV10-3 and TRBJ2-7; a weak D match, TRBD2 (6 bases). With 10 bases removed from V and 2 bases from J, the gap between germline ends came to 15 bases. The CDR3 is 13 residues long. CDR1 is ENHRY, CDR2 SYGVKD, per germline. This chain's CDR3 is CATDPGAPYEQYF. The CDR3 DNA sequence: TGTGCCACCGATCCGGGAGCCCCCTACGAGCAGTACTTC.

This clonotype was recorded many times. The V gene is TRBV18, the J gene TRBJ2-3; the D gene is possibly TRBD2 (6 bases). V lost 3 bases, J lost 3 bases, and 16 bases lay in between. The CDR3 contains 16 residues. Germline V CDR1 and CDR2: KGHSH, LQKENI. The CDR3, as DNA: TGTGCCAGCTCACCGGAGGATATCCGGGGGACAGATACGCAGTATTTT. It specifies CASSPEDIRGTDTQYF.

The V call is TRBV5-1, the J call TRBJ2-7, with D possibly being TRBD2 (5 bases). The V end lost 5 bases, the J end lost 3 bases, and 15 bases lay between the germline ends. CDR3 length: 14 residues. CDR1 and CDR2 (germline): SGHRS, YFSETQ. The CDR3 loop is CASSEADLYYEQYF. The CDR3 nucleotides read TGCGCCAGCAGTGAAGCGGATTTGTACTACGAGCAGTACTTC. The full variable domain, in which reference TRBV5-1 and TRBJ2-7 provide the parts outside the CDR3, is KAGVTQTPRYLIKTRGQQVTLSCSPISGHRSVSWYQQTPGQGLQFLFEYFSETQRNKGNFPGRFSGRQFSNSRSEMNVSTLELGDSALYLCASSEADLYYEQYFGPGTRLTVT.

The sample holds many counts of this clonotype. The CDR3 nucleotides read TGCAGCGTTGAAGCATTCCTCTATGGCTACACCTTC. It encodes CSVEAFLYGYTF. The chain uses TRBV29-1 and TRBJ1-2; the D is unclear. In germline, CDR1 is SQVTM, CDR2 ANQGSEA. V lost 1 base to trimming and J lost 4 bases, with 7 bases between them. The CDR3 loop spans 12 amino acids.